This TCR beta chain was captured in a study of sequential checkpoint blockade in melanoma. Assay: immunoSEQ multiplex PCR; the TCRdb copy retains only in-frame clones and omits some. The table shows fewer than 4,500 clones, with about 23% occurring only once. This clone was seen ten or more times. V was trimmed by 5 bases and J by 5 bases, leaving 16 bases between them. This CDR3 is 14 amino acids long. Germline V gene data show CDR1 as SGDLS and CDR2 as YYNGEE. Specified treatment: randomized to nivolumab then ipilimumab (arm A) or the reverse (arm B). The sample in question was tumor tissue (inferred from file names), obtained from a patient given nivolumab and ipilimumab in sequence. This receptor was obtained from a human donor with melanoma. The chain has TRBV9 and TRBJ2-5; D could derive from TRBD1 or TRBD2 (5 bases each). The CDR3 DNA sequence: TGTGCCAGCAGTGAAGCGGTAGCAGGGGAGACCCAGTACTTC. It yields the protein CASSEAVAGETQYF.